One TCR beta chain is described in this entry. A much bigger clone sits one base away, suggesting this may be a read error. This record comes from a study of tumor and adjacent non-tumor tissue in lung cancer. The overall study: Aged about 31 to 80 years, patients included more than nine men and about 5 women with stage I to III disease. On average, productive TCRbeta reads reached about 4 million per sample.

TCRbeta libraries were built with three rounds of nested PCR, modified from ARM-PCR. TCRdb reanalysed the multiplex PCR reads using MiXCR and keeps one entry per CDR3 protein. The sample has 40,000 to 50,000 distinct CDR3 sequences; roughly two thirds are singletons. The template was RNA from unsorted bulk tissue. Distant lung tissue was collected more than 3 cm away from the tumor edge. With 1 base removed from V and 7 bases from J, the gap between germline ends came to 13 bases. Germline lookup yields CDR1 MDHEN and CDR2 SYDVKM. The CDR3 length is 14 residues. Sequenced sample: distant non-tumor lung tissue. The gene calls are TRBV28 and TRBJ1-1, with D tentatively TRBD1 (5 bases). The sequence was obtained from a woman between 65 and 79 years old with non-small cell lung cancer. The DNA of the CDR3 is TGTGCCAGCAGTTTATCGGGGGGTCGAGTTGAAGCTTTCTTT. This sequence encodes CASSLSGGRVEAFF.